Presented here are 26 T cell receptor beta chains from one specimen sequenced in a study of cytomegalovirus exposure and HLA in healthy donors. Using immunoSEQ multiplex PCR, the repertoire was profiled, and TCRdb retains in-frame clones only, with some absent. The sample gives about 150,000 clones, about 86% of which show up once; approximately 2% is in the top ten. Sequenced sample: PBMCs. The receptors shown here come from a human donor in good health.

The gene calls are TRBV7-9 and TRBJ2-7; D is perhaps TRBD1 (6 bases). The CDR3 covers 15 residues. Germline CDR1 SEHNR, CDR2 FQNEAQ (reference sequence). With 5 bases removed from V and 5 bases from J, the gap between germline ends came to 19 bases. DNA for the CDR3: TGTGCCAGCAGCATCCCGACGGCAGGGGTCCACGAGCAGTACTTC. It yields the protein CASSIPTAGVHEQYF. The entire variable domain, with the rest obtained from reference TRBV7-9 and TRBJ2-7, is as follows: DTGVSQNPRHKITKRGQNVTFRCDPISEHNRLYWYRQTLGQGPEFLTYFQNEAQLEKSRLLSDRFSAERPKGSFSTLEIQRTEQGDSAMYLCASSIPTAGVHEQYFGPGTRLTVT.

The rearrangement uses TRBV19 and TRBJ2-6; tentative D call: TRBD1 (6 bases). Trimming removed 10 bases from V and 2 bases from J, with 9 bases in between. Looked up from germline, CDR1 is LNHDA and CDR2 is SQIVND (reference sequence). The CDR3 runs to 13 residues. For the CDR3, the DNA is TGTGCCACACACAGGGCTGGGGCCAACGTCCTGACTTTC. It specifies CATHRAGANVLTF.

This CDR3 reads CASSLEGSFGQPQHF. The CDR3 nucleotides read TGTGCCAGCAGTTTAGAGGGTTCCTTTGGTCAGCCCCAGCATTTT. The chain links TRBV27 to TRBJ1-5; no reliable D call. CDR3 length: 15 residues. Trimming took off 2 bases at V and 6 bases at J, with 14 bases between the two ends. Germline V gene lookup returns CDR1 MNHEY and CDR2 SMNVEV (reference sequence).

V and J are TRBV11-2 and TRBJ2-1; 12 nucleotides agree with TRBD2. This CDR3 contains 16 residues. V lost 1 base to trimming and J lost 5 bases; unmatched junction nucleotides: 3. CDR1 and CDR2 (germline): SGHAT, FQNNGV. The CDR3 spells CASSLVPSGRDNEQFF. CDR3 DNA: TGTGCCAGCAGCTTAGTGCCTAGCGGGAGGGACAATGAGCAGTTCTTC.

This clone has only a few counts. The germline gene is not matched at one end of the junction; a read error may be the cause. The chain links TRBV15 to TRBJ1-2; D might be TRBD1 (5 bases). CDR3 length: 12 amino acids. The germline CDR1 and CDR2 sequences are LNHNV and YYDKDF (reference sequence). The CDR3 DNA reads TGTGCCACCAGCAGAGAGCAGGGTACATACAGCTTC. It translates to CATSREQGTYSF.

The chain joins TRBV27 to TRBJ1-6; 9 positions agree with TRBD1. This CDR3 has 17 residues. The V gene's germline CDR1 is MNHEY and CDR2 SMNVEV (reference sequence). V shed 3 bases, J shed 8 bases, and the junction held 11 bases outside the gene matches. The CDR3 loop reads CASSLAILGQGYSPLHF. The CDR3 DNA is TGTGCCAGCAGTTTGGCAATTCTGGGACAGGGATATTCACCCCTCCACTTT.

CDR3 sequence reads: CASTDGRGSHEQYF. The CDR3 DNA reads TGTGCCAGCACAGACGGGAGGGGATCCCACGAGCAGTACTTC. The V and J genes are TRBV27 and TRBJ2-7; 8 bases map to TRBD2. The CDR3 is made up of 14 amino acids. Germline-derived CDR1 and CDR2 are MNHEY and SMNVEV (reference sequence). The trim removed 7 bases at V and 5 bases at J, leaving 10 bases unmatched.

The V gene is TRBV5-1, the J gene TRBJ1-4, with TRBD1 matching over 11 bases. The CDR3 length is 16 residues. J gave up 2 bases and V 4 bases, and 4 bases lay outside the gene matches. Germline-derived CDR1 and CDR2 are SGHRS and YFSETQ. The CDR3 nucleotides read TGCGCCAGCAGCCCGGACAGGGGGCGGACTAATGAAAAACTGTTTTTT. This encodes CASSPDRGRTNEKLFF.

The V and J genes are TRBV5-1 and TRBJ1-1; 8 positions match TRBD1. Germline V lookup: CDR1 SGHRS, CDR2 YFSETQ. The trim removed 2 bases at V and 0 bases at J, leaving 6 bases unmatched. The CDR3 is 16 amino acids. Here the CDR3 DNA reads TGCGCCAGCAGCTTAAATCAGGGGGCGGTGAACACTGAAGCTTTCTTT. Its translation is CASSLNQGAVNTEAFF.

This clone was seen many times. The V and J genes are TRBV2 and TRBJ1-3; TRBD1 is a possible D gene (5 bases). The germline V gene encodes CDR1 SNHLY and CDR2 FYNNEI. V lost 5 bases and J 0 bases, leaving 11 bases between the germline ends. CDR3 length: 15 residues. The CDR3 DNA follows: TGTGCCAGCAGTCTCGACAGCTACTCTGGAAACACCATATATTTT. Encoded protein: CASSLDSYSGNTIYF.

The V gene is TRBV5-1, the J gene TRBJ2-7; 13 nucleotides align to TRBD2. This CDR3 contains 15 residues. The V and J ends lost 4 bases and 4 bases, in that order; junction bases with no gene match: 5. The germline CDR1 and CDR2 sequences are SGHRS and YFSETQ. The CDR3 DNA follows: TGCGCCAGCAGCAAAGGGACTAGCGGGGCGTACGAGCAGTACTTC. Amino acid sequence: CASSKGTSGAYEQYF.

This clone turned up a few times. V and J are TRBV27 and TRBJ2-1, with TRBD2 matching 9 bases. From germline, CDR1 is MNHEY and CDR2 SMNVEV (reference sequence). CDR3 length: 16 amino acids. With V trimmed by 2 bases and J by 5 bases, 7 bases remained unmatched. The DNA of the CDR3 is TGTGCCAGCAGTTTAGGTCGCGGGGGGGCGAACAATGAGCAGTTCTTC. This gives the protein CASSLGRGGANNEQFF.

The chain uses TRBV11-2 and TRBJ2-7; D might be TRBD1 (5 bases). This CDR3 is 16 amino acids long. Germline V gives CDR1 SGHAT, CDR2 FQNNGV. V lost 1 base and J lost 1, with 14 bases in between. The CDR3 DNA reads as TGTGCCAGCAGCTTAGTTGATTGGGGCGGTTCCTACGAGCAGTACTTC. Its protein product is CASSLVDWGGSYEQYF.

The V call is TRBV27, the J call TRBJ1-2, with D tentatively TRBD1 (6 bases). V lost 5 bases to trimming and J lost 8 bases, with 21 bases between them. Germline V lookup: CDR1 MNHEY, CDR2 SMNVEV (reference sequence). The CDR3 has 15 amino acids. The CDR3 loop reads CASSPMAAGAGGYTF. In nucleotides, the CDR3 is TGTGCCAGCAGTCCTATGGCGGCGGGGGCTGGGGGCTACACCTTC.

The chain combines TRBV5-1 with TRBJ2-2, with D possibly matching TRBD2 (5 bases). V lost 7 bases, J lost 4 bases, and 11 bases lay in between. Germline CDR1 and CDR2: SGHRS and YFSETQ. The CDR3 loop spans 13 amino acids. The CDR3 coding sequence is TGCGCCAGCGCCAGCAGCGGCACCGGGGAGCTGTTTTTT. Its translation is CASASSGTGELFF.

The table lists this clone with a count of one. The chain joins TRBV27 to TRBJ1-4, with TRBD1 as a possible D gene (5 bases). The germline V gene encodes CDR1 MNHEY and CDR2 SMNVEV (reference sequence). Trimming took off 2 bases at V and 8 bases at J, with 15 bases between the two ends. The CDR3 extends over 15 amino acids. In DNA form, the CDR3 reads TGTGCCAGCAGTTTAAGCCGGCAGGGAAACGAAAAACTGTTTTTT. Translating it yields CASSLSRQGNEKLFF.

This clone turned up a few times. The rearrangement links TRBV28 to TRBJ2-7; the D gene is possibly TRBD2 (7 bases). The CDR3 runs 14 residues. The germline gives CDR1 MDHEN, CDR2 SYDVKM. Trimming took 6 bases from V and 6 from J, leaving 18 bases between them. The CDR3 DNA reads TGTGCCAGCAGGGAGGGGGGGCAGGGTGGCGAGCAGTACTTC. This codes for CASREGGQGGEQYF.

This chain uses TRBV2 with TRBJ2-4, with 12 bases aligning to TRBD2. Trimming removed 6 bases from V and 9 bases from J; junction bases left unmatched: 9. Germline V lookup: CDR1 SNHLY, CDR2 FYNNEI. The CDR3 runs to 15 residues. The CDR3 loop is CASRALAGGPRIQYF. The CDR3 DNA sequence: TGTGCCAGCAGGGCTCTAGCGGGAGGGCCCCGCATTCAGTACTTC.

For this clone: Other DNA sequences in this specimen translate into the identical CDR3. The gene calls are TRBV7-2 and TRBJ2-7, with D unresolved. V dropped 1 base and J dropped 7 bases, with 5 bases sitting between them. The CDR3 is made up of 11 amino acids. The V gene's germline CDR1 is SGHTA and CDR2 FQGNSA. This CDR3 is CASSLVGEQYF. The CDR3 DNA is TGTGCCAGCAGCTTAGTCGGGGAGCAGTACTTC.

This clone has only a few counts. The chain has TRBV5-1 and TRBJ1-5; D not resolved. The CDR3 has 13 residues. V shed 0 bases and J shed 12 bases, with 13 bases lying between them. From germline, CDR1 is SGHRS and CDR2 YFSETQ. CDR3 residues: CASSLEPGPNQHF. The CDR3 bases are TGCGCCAGCAGCTTGGAGCCAGGTCCTAACCAGCATTTT.

The chain combines TRBV13 with TRBJ2-3, with 8 bases that match TRBD2. Germline V gives CDR1 PRHDT, CDR2 FYEKMQ (reference sequence). V shed 4 bases and J 2 bases; nucleotides not matched to a gene: 8. The CDR3 has 16 residues. CDR3 in amino acids: CASSSWGRGDTDTQYF. The CDR3 nucleotides are TGTGCCAGCAGCTCTTGGGGGCGGGGGGACACAGATACGCAGTATTTT. Filled out from reference TRBV13 and TRBJ2-3, the complete variable domain reads AAGVIQSPRHLIKEKRETATLKCYPIPRHDTVYWYQQGPGQDPQFLISFYEKMQSDKGSIPDRFSAQQFSDYHSELNMSSLELGDSALYFCASSSWGRGDTDTQYFGPGTRLTVL.

The chain employs TRBV5-4 and TRBJ2-3, with TRBD2 matching over 9 bases. Germline loops: CDR1 SGHNT, CDR2 YYREEE (reference sequence). V shed 4 bases, J shed 5 bases, and the junction held 11 bases outside the gene matches. The CDR3 is 16 amino acids. DNA for the CDR3: TGTGCCAGCAGCGATCCTAAGCGGGGGGACAGAGATACGCAGTATTTT. Its protein is CASSDPKRGDRDTQYF. Full variable domain (rest looked up from reference TRBV5-4 and TRBJ2-3): ETGVTQSPTHLIKTRGQQVTLRCSSQSGHNTVSWYQQALGQGPQFIFQYYREEENGRGNFPPRFSGLQFPNYSSELNVNALELDDSALYLCASSDPKRGDRDTQYFGPGTRLTVL.

This rearrangement joins TRBV5-1 to TRBJ1-4; D not certain. Germline V CDR1 and CDR2: SGHRS, YFSETQ. The CDR3 consists of 13 residues. The V and J ends lost 0 bases and 7 bases respectively, with 7 bases between them. CDR3 coding DNA: TGCGCCAGCAGCTTGGTCCCCGTTGAAAAACTGTTTTTT. Its translation is CASSLVPVEKLFF.

The rearrangement uses TRBV7-3 and TRBJ2-7, with 7 bases fitting TRBD1. In germline, CDR1 is SGHTA, CDR2 FQGTGA. The CDR3 is made up of 15 amino acids. V shed 5 bases, J shed 1 base, and the junction held 8 bases outside the gene matches. The CDR3 loop reads CASSPTRTGSYEQYF. DNA for the CDR3: TGTGCCAGCAGCCCAACGAGGACAGGATCCTACGAGCAGTACTTC. The full variable domain, its missing parts supplied by reference TRBV7-3 and TRBJ2-7, is GAGVSQTPSNKVTEKGKYVELRCDPISGHTALYWYRQSLGQGPEFLIYFQGTGAADDSGLPNDRFFAVRPEGSVSTLKIQRTERGDSAVYLCASSPTRTGSYEQYFGPGTRLTVT.

This chain links TRBV2 with TRBJ1-5, with TRBD1 matching over 8 bases. CDR3 length: 15 residues. From germline, CDR1 is SNHLY and CDR2 FYNNEI. Trimming took 6 bases from V and 2 from J; bases not matched to a gene: 6. This chain's CDR3 is CASRDRAGGNQPQHF. The DNA of the CDR3 is TGTGCCAGCAGGGACAGGGCCGGGGGCAATCAGCCCCAGCATTTT.

This clone has only one observation. J is TRBJ2-1 and V is TRBV9; no reliable D call. This CDR3 comprises 12 residues. The germline V and J ends were trimmed by 3 bases and 6 bases, with 7 bases remaining between them. Germline assignment: CDR1 SGDLS and CDR2 YYNGEE. Written as DNA, the CDR3 is TGTGCCAGCAGCGCTAATGGCAATGAGCAGTTCTTC. Its protein product is CASSANGNEQFF.